These 24 T cell receptor beta chains were sequenced from one sample in a study of CD8 T cells in Susac syndrome. Random hexamers were used to reverse transcribe the RNA input (about 0.45 to 1 ug). TCRdb fed the immunoSEQ multiplex PCR reads into MiXCR, producing one record per CDR3 protein. The repertoire holds about 130,000 distinct CDR3 sequences, with around 94% as singletons. Sequenced material: CD8+ T cells from PBMCs. Every receptor here comes from a human donor with Susac syndrome.

A remark on this clonotype: Compared with germline, one end of the junction differs, possibly owing to a read error. This chain joins TRBV30 and TRBJ2-7; perhaps TRBD1 as D (5 bases). There are 11 residues in the CDR3. Per the germline V gene, CDR1 is GTSNPN and CDR2 is SVGIG (reference sequence). In DNA form, the CDR3 reads TGTGCCTGGAGTCTGGGGCTCCGGGTAGACTTC. It is translated as CAWSLGLRVDF. Variable domain in full (rest from reference TRBV30 and TRBJ2-7): SQTIHQWPATLVQPVGSPLSLECTVEGTSNPNLYWYRQAAGRGLQLLFYSVGIGQISSEVPQNLSASRPQDRQFILSSKKLLLSDSGFYLCAWSLGLRVDFGPGTRLTVT.

V is TRBV2 and J is TRBJ1-2; D unclear. V was trimmed by 3 bases and J by 6 bases, leaving 11 bases between them. The CDR3 totals 13 residues. The germline V gene has CDR1 SNHLY and CDR2 FYNNEI. The CDR3 reads CASSDEGWNGYTF. As DNA, the CDR3 is TGTGCCAGCAGTGACGAGGGTTGGAATGGCTACACCTTC.

The chain recombines TRBV9 with TRBJ2-3; D might be TRBD2 (7 bases). The CDR3 loop spans 16 amino acids. Germline V gene data show CDR1 as SGDLS and CDR2 as YYNGEE. V was shortened by 3 bases and J by 1 base, with 15 bases between the two germline ends. In DNA form, the CDR3 reads TGTGCCAGCAGCGAGAGGGGGGCGGGAGGCACAGATACGCAGTATTTT. It specifies CASSERGAGGTDTQYF. The whole variable domain, filled in from reference TRBV9 and TRBJ2-3, reads DSGVTQTPKHLITATGQRVTLRCSPRSGDLSVYWYQQSLDQGLQFLIQYYNGEERAKGNILERFSAQQFPDLHSELNLSSLELGDSALYFCASSERGAGGTDTQYFGPGTRLTVL.

The rearrangement links TRBV27 to TRBJ2-3; D is unclear. V lost 6 bases and J lost 2, with 12 bases in between. The CDR3 extends over 14 amino acids. Germline CDR1 and CDR2: MNHEY and SMNVEV (reference sequence). CDR3 in amino acids: CASSRVSVTDTQYF. The CDR3 DNA reads TGTGCCAGCAGCCGAGTATCGGTCACAGATACGCAGTATTTT.

The chain combines TRBV30 with TRBJ1-1; D uncertain. The CDR3 runs to 15 residues. CDR1 is GTSNPN, CDR2 SVGIG, per germline (reference sequence). The V and J ends lost 0 bases and 3 bases respectively, with 14 bases between them. For the CDR3, the DNA is TGTGCCTGGAGTGTAACCCCTGGAGCCTACACTGAAGCTTTCTTT. Translated: CAWSVTPGAYTEAFF.

This chain connects TRBV12-3 or TRBV12-4 to TRBJ1-4; perhaps TRBD1 as D (6 bases). V lost 5 bases, J lost 9 bases, and 10 bases lay in between. There are 12 residues in the CDR3. The DNA for the CDR3 is TGTGCCAGCAGTCAAGACAGGAAAAAACTGTTTTTT. The encoded protein is CASSQDRKKLFF.

V usage is TRBV12-5 and J usage is TRBJ1-4; D is unclear. The CDR3 has 18 amino acids. Germline V lookup: CDR1 LGHNT, CDR2 FRNRAP. V was cut by 4 bases and J by 3 bases, with 21 bases left in between. The CDR3 DNA reads TGTGCTAGTGGTTCCTCAAGATTGGAGGGAAGGGCTAATGAAAAACTGTTTTTT. Translating it yields CASGSSRLEGRANEKLFF. Using reference TRBV12-5 and TRBJ1-4 for the parts outside the CDR3, the full variable domain is DARVTQTPRHKVTEMGQEVTMRCQPILGHNTVFWYRQTMMQGLELLAYFRNRAPLDDSGMPKDRFSAEMPDATLATLKIQPSEPRDSAVYFCASGSSRLEGRANEKLFFGSGTQLSVL.

This clonotype was found once. This chain connects TRBV15 to TRBJ1-2, with D maybe TRBD1 (5 bases). The CDR3 is 14 amino acids. Deletions cut 1 base from V and 8 bases from J, with 14 bases between. CDR1 and CDR2 from the germline V gene are LNHNV and YYDKDF (reference sequence). CDR3 loop: CATSRVVGEWGYTF. CDR3 sequence (DNA): TGTGCCACCAGCAGAGTGGTAGGGGAGTGGGGCTACACCTTC.

This chain joins TRBV3-1 and TRBJ2-4, with 8 bases lining up with TRBD1. The germline gives CDR1 LGHDT, CDR2 YNNKEL (reference sequence). This CDR3 comprises 16 residues. Trimming at V came to 1 base and at J to 5 bases, leaving 7 bases not matched to a gene. In DNA form, the CDR3 reads TGTGCCAGCAGCCAAGTCCCAGGGGGCGAGGAAAACATTCAGTACTTC. It yields the protein CASSQVPGGEENIQYF.

The chain has TRBV12-3 or TRBV12-4 and TRBJ2-3, with D unclear. V dropped 7 bases and J dropped 5 bases, with 10 bases sitting between them. This CDR3 has 12 residues. This CDR3 is CASISLGDTQYF. The CDR3 DNA reads TGTGCCAGCATTTCATTGGGAGATACGCAGTATTTT.

The table lists this clonotype with a count of one. The rearrangement joins TRBV7-6 to TRBJ2-3, with 7 bases matching TRBD2. This CDR3 comprises 14 residues. Germline V gene lookup returns CDR1 SGHVS and CDR2 FNYEAQ. J gave up 3 bases and V 5 bases, and 5 bases lay outside the gene matches. The CDR3 coding sequence is TGTGCCAGCAGCGGACGGACTAGGACAGATACGCAGTATTTT. It translates to CASSGRTRTDTQYF.

The rearrangement joins TRBV9 to TRBJ1-2; TRBD1 might be the D (5 bases). Trimming pared 2 bases from V and 6 bases from J, leaving 20 bases between. Germline V gives CDR1 SGDLS, CDR2 YYNGEE. The CDR3 has 16 amino acids. CDR3 coding DNA: TGTGCCAGCAGCGTCGAAGCGGGGGGGTTCGTCCATGGCTACACCTTC. Amino acids: CASSVEAGGFVHGYTF.

This chain connects TRBV5-4 to TRBJ2-2; 10 nucleotides align to TRBD2. Germline CDR1 reads SGHNT; CDR2 reads YYREEE (reference sequence). V gave up 1 base and J gave up 5 bases; unmatched junction bases: 2. This CDR3 region has 15 residues. As DNA, the CDR3 is TGTGCCAGCAGCTTGTCTAGCGGGAGTACCGGGGAGCTGTTTTTT. Protein sequence: CASSLSSGSTGELFF.

The chain joins TRBV20-1 to TRBJ2-1; the D is unclear. V was shortened by 1 base and J by 5 bases, with 6 bases between the two germline ends. This CDR3 is 12 amino acids long. The germline gives CDR1 DFQATT, CDR2 SNEGSKA (reference sequence). The CDR3 reads CSARGLNNEQFF. The CDR3 coding sequence is TGCAGTGCTAGAGGCTTGAACAATGAGCAGTTCTTC.

This chain joins TRBV29-1 and TRBJ2-7; 7 positions agree with TRBD1. CDR1 is SQVTM, CDR2 ANQGSEA, per germline. V shed 0 bases and J 1 base; nucleotides not matched to a gene: 6. The CDR3 length is 15 residues. The CDR3 spells CSVEDPGQSSYEQYF. In DNA, the CDR3 is TGCAGCGTTGAAGATCCGGGACAGAGTTCCTACGAGCAGTACTTC.

The CDR3 DNA follows: TGTGCCACCAGTGGCCACCCGAGGCCCTACAATGAGCAGTTCTTC. Its translation: CATSGHPRPYNEQFF. The rearrangement uses TRBV24-1 and TRBJ2-1; no firm D call. This CDR3 has 15 residues. V was pared by 5 bases and J by 2 bases, with 12 bases between. Germline V gene data show CDR1 as KGHDR and CDR2 as SFDVKD.

This clonotype has only one observation. This chain joins TRBV3-1 and TRBJ2-1; D unresolved. The CDR3 covers 13 residues. Trimming left V 0 bases short and J 10 bases short, with 10 bases between. The V gene's germline CDR1 is LGHDT and CDR2 YNNKEL (reference sequence). DNA for the CDR3: TGTGCCAGCAGCCAAGAGGCCAGACCAGAGCAGTTCTTC. This encodes CASSQEARPEQFF.

The genes are TRBV12-3 or TRBV12-4 and TRBJ1-5; D is uncertain. The V and J ends lost 6 bases and 6 bases respectively, with 12 bases between them. This CDR3 is 13 amino acids long. As DNA, the CDR3 is TGTGCCAGCAGCACTCCTGAGGGTCAGCCCCAGCATTTT. This gives the protein CASSTPEGQPQHF.

This CDR3 is CATSRMGKDYEQYF. CDR3 DNA sequence: TGTGCCACCAGCAGGATGGGAAAAGACTACGAGCAGTACTTC. The V gene is TRBV15, the J gene TRBJ2-7, with unresolved D. Per the germline V gene, CDR1 is LNHNV and CDR2 is YYDKDF (reference sequence). Between the trimmed V and J ends, which lost 3 bases and 3 bases, there was a span of 12 bases. The CDR3 sequence is 14 residues long.

This rearrangement joins TRBV7-9 to TRBJ2-7; D is perhaps TRBD1 or TRBD2 (5 bases each). The CDR3 loop spans 16 amino acids. V lost 5 bases, J lost 0 bases, and 17 bases lay in between. Germline loops: CDR1 SEHNR, CDR2 FQNEAQ (reference sequence). CDR3 protein: CASSPDPGTVSYEQYF. In DNA, the CDR3 is TGTGCCAGCAGCCCCGACCCCGGGACGGTCTCCTACGAGCAGTACTTC.

This sequence joins TRBV30 and TRBJ1-4, with D unclear. V lost 4 bases and J 5 bases, leaving 11 bases between the germline ends. CDR3 length equals 13 residues. Germline V gene sequence: CDR1 GTSNPN, CDR2 SVGIG (reference sequence). The CDR3 region has the DNA TGTGCCTGGAACCGGGATTTAAATGAAAAACTGTTTTTT. Translating it yields CAWNRDLNEKLFF.

This clonotype occurred once. The CDR3 is CASSHTHDRDRGNQPQHF. For the CDR3, the DNA is TGTGCCAGCAGCCATACTCATGACAGGGATCGGGGCAATCAGCCCCAGCATTTT. This chain links TRBV12-3 or TRBV12-4 with TRBJ1-5; TRBD1 matches 7 bases. This CDR3 comprises 18 residues. V was pared by 6 bases and J by 2 bases, with 16 bases of the junction left unmatched.

This chain links TRBV12-3 or TRBV12-4 with TRBJ2-7, with D tentatively TRBD1 (6 bases). This CDR3 has 15 residues. V lost 3 bases, J lost 3 bases, and 15 bases lay in between. Written as DNA, the CDR3 is TGTGCCAGCAGTTTGGGGGCAGGGAATATCTACGAGCAGTACTTC. This encodes CASSLGAGNIYEQYF.

The rearrangement links TRBV5-6 to TRBJ2-6, with 11 bases fitting TRBD2. The germline V gene encodes CDR1 SGHDT and CDR2 YYEEEE. The CDR3 covers 18 residues. V shed 4 bases, J shed 0 bases, and the junction held 6 bases outside the gene matches. This CDR3 is CASSPGLAGYSGANVLTF. The CDR3 nucleotides read TGTGCCAGCAGCCCCGGACTAGCGGGTTACTCTGGGGCCAACGTCCTGACTTTC.